The 32 T cell receptor beta chains below all came from one sample that was sequenced in a study of response to subunit inactivated influenza vaccine. MiXCR was run by TCRdb on the RT-PCR reads, yielding one entry per CDR3 protein. The sample includes hundreds of thousands of distinct CDR3 sequences, around 15% of them seen just once. The specimen comprised PBMCs from blood, sampled 14 to 15 days before vaccination. These receptors were obtained from a man aged 45 to 65 who received an inactivated influenza vaccine.

The chain links TRBV5-5 to TRBJ2-7; D assignment may be TRBD1 or TRBD2 (5 bases each). The V gene lost 0 bases and the J gene lost 3 bases, with 22 bases spanning the gap. CDR3 length: 18 residues. Germline V CDR1 and CDR2: SGHKS, YYEKEE (reference sequence). CDR3 region: CASSLESQRQGRDYEQYF. The CDR3 coding sequence is TGTGCCAGCAGCTTGGAATCCCAACGGCAGGGACGGGACTACGAGCAGTACTTC. The full variable domain, rest sourced from reference TRBV5-5 and TRBJ2-7, is DAGVTQSPTHLIKTRGQQVTLRCSPISGHKSVSWYQQVLGQGPQFIFQYYEKEERGRGNFPDRFSARQFPNYSSELNVNALLLGDSALYLCASSLESQRQGRDYEQYFGPGTRLTVT.

This clonotype has a handful of counts. V gene TRBV27 combines with J gene TRBJ2-7, with TRBD1 as a possible D gene (6 bases). The CDR3 has 15 amino acids. The germline V gene has CDR1 MNHEY and CDR2 SMNVEV (reference sequence). V lost 6 bases to trimming and J lost 2 bases, with 17 bases between them. CDR3 sequence reads: CASSIPTGRPYEQYF. CDR3 sequence (DNA): TGTGCCAGCAGCATACCTACAGGGCGTCCCTACGAGCAGTACTTC.

This sequence joins TRBV7-7 and TRBJ2-5, with 13 bases aligning to TRBD2. V was clipped by 5 bases and J by 5 bases; unmatched bases: 5. In germline, CDR1 is SSHAT, CDR2 FNYEAQ (reference sequence). The length of the CDR3 is 15 residues. The CDR3 DNA is TGTGCCAGCAGCCGGGGACTAGCGGGACTGGAGACCCAGTACTTC. Translating gives CASSRGLAGLETQYF.

This clonotype was detected a few times. The chain employs TRBV12-3 or TRBV12-4 and TRBJ1-5; D ambiguous. The CDR3 has 14 residues. With 0 bases removed from V and 5 bases from J, the gap between germline ends came to 8 bases. The CDR3 sequence is CASSLAYGYQPQHF. CDR3 nucleotide sequence: TGTGCCAGCAGTTTAGCGTATGGGTATCAGCCCCAGCATTTT.

In this sample, this clonotype turned up a few times. The chain is built from TRBV6-6 and TRBJ2-1, with 7 bases fitting TRBD2. The J segment lost 8 bases and the V segment lost 7 bases, leaving 8 bases of the junction unmatched. From germline, CDR1 is MNHNY and CDR2 SVGAGI (reference sequence). There are 13 residues in the CDR3. The CDR3 is CASNGLVWDEQFF. The CDR3 DNA reads as TGTGCCAGCAACGGACTAGTGTGGGATGAGCAGTTCTTC.

This clonotype was seen ten or more times. The V call is TRBV5-1, the J call TRBJ2-7, with D hard to call. The CDR3 totals 15 residues. Germline-derived CDR1 and CDR2 are SGHRS and YFSETQ. Trimming removed 2 bases at V and 3 bases at J, with 15 bases between. The CDR3 loop is CASSLATTGVYEQYF. DNA of the CDR3: TGCGCCAGCAGCTTAGCCACTACTGGAGTCTACGAGCAGTACTTC. The full variable domain, its missing parts supplied by reference TRBV5-1 and TRBJ2-7, is KAGVTQTPRYLIKTRGQQVTLSCSPISGHRSVSWYQQTPGQGLQFLFEYFSETQRNKGNFPGRFSGRQFSNSRSEMNVSTLELGDSALYLCASSLATTGVYEQYFGPGTRLTVT.

The chain couples TRBV20-1 to TRBJ2-7; D gene uncertain. Deletions cut 1 base from V and 0 bases from J, with 13 bases between. In germline, CDR1 is DFQATT, CDR2 SNEGSKA (reference sequence). The CDR3 extends over 15 amino acids. CDR3 bases: TGCAGTGCTAGAGGGCCACTTCCGGGCTCCTACGAGCAGTACTTC. Translation: CSARGPLPGSYEQYF.

This clonotype was seen a few times. The genes are TRBV5-1 and TRBJ2-2; D might be TRBD1 (5 bases). The germline V gene has CDR1 SGHRS and CDR2 YFSETQ. Trimming left V 4 bases short and J 2 bases short, with 12 bases between. CDR3 size: 15 residues. The CDR3 here is CASSAPDRNTGELFF. The CDR3, as DNA: TGCGCCAGCAGCGCCCCAGACAGAAACACCGGGGAGCTGTTTTTT.

This clonotype has only a few counts. The chain uses TRBV6-2 or TRBV6-3 and TRBJ2-1; D not certain. The CDR3 is 14 residues long. CDR1 is MNHEY, CDR2 SVGEGT, per germline. Between the trimmed V and J ends, which lost 8 bases and 5 bases, there was a span of 16 bases. CDR3 sequence reads: CASQNWGQNNEQFF. CDR3 in DNA: TGTGCCAGCCAAAACTGGGGTCAAAACAATGAGCAGTTCTTC.

There are a few counts of this clonotype. J is TRBJ1-5 and V is TRBV6-1; D is ambiguous. The CDR3 has 13 residues. Germline CDR1 is MNHNS and CDR2 is SASEGT. Trimming cost V 7 bases and J 4 bases, with 11 bases left between them. The CDR3 loop is CASTQSRNQPQHF. In nucleotides, the CDR3 is TGTGCCAGCACACAATCGAGGAATCAGCCCCAGCATTTT.

This clonotype has at least ten counts. The chain recombines TRBV6-2 or TRBV6-3 with TRBJ2-2; the D is unclear. Trimming stripped 2 bases from V and 5 bases from J, with 3 bases between. Looked up from germline, CDR1 is MNHEY and CDR2 is SVGEGT. The CDR3 extends over 12 amino acids. In DNA, the CDR3 is TGTGCCAGCAGTTACAGAACCGGGGAGCTGTTTTTT. This encodes CASSYRTGELFF.

There are a few counts of this clonotype. The V call is TRBV15, the J call TRBJ2-5; the match to TRBD2 covers 11 bases. CDR1 and CDR2 from the germline V gene are LNHNV and YYDKDF (reference sequence). The trim removed 4 bases at V and 5 bases at J, leaving 6 bases unmatched. The CDR3 has 15 amino acids. The CDR3 bases are TGTGCCACCAGCAAACTAGCGGGAGTGGTGGAGACCCAGTACTTC. The encoded protein is CATSKLAGVVETQYF.

The V and J genes are TRBV6-1 and TRBJ1-6; D not resolved. Trimming removed 7 bases from V and 8 bases from J, with 15 bases in between. Per germline, CDR1 MNHNS and CDR2 SASEGT. This CDR3 is 14 amino acids long. The CDR3 is CASTDRVGYSPLHF. The CDR3, as DNA: TGTGCCAGCACCGACCGAGTGGGGTATTCACCCCTCCACTTT.

This clonotype has only a few counts. The chain combines TRBV4-3 with TRBJ1-2, with no clear D. V lost 0 bases and J 7 bases, leaving 9 bases between the germline ends. CDR3 length: 13 amino acids. Germline V gene data show CDR1 as LGHNA and CDR2 as YSLEER. The DNA of the CDR3 is TGCGCCAGCAGCCAAGATTCGGACGCTGGCTACACCTTC. Protein: CASSQDSDAGYTF.

This clonotype was counted ten times or more. CDR3 loop: CASSLRMGGGDTQYF. CDR3 coding DNA: TGTGCCAGCAGTTTAAGGATGGGGGGCGGAGATACGCAGTATTTT. The J gene is TRBJ2-3, the V gene TRBV12-3 or TRBV12-4; TRBD1 or TRBD2 may be the D gene (6 bases each). The germline V and J ends were trimmed by 2 bases and 5 bases, with 14 bases remaining between them. CDR3 length equals 15 residues.

J is TRBJ2-1 and V is TRBV10-3, with a tentative D call TRBD1 (6 bases). The ends were cut back, 7 bases at V and 2 bases at J, with 15 bases in the middle. The germline V gene encodes CDR1 ENHRY and CDR2 SYGVKD. There are 15 residues in the CDR3. Here the CDR3 reads CAITRQESAYNEQFF. The CDR3 DNA sequence: TGTGCCATCACCAGACAGGAGAGTGCCTACAATGAGCAGTTCTTC.

The J gene is TRBJ1-2, the V gene TRBV13, with D possibly matching TRBD1 (5 bases). Trimming removed 3 bases at V and 4 bases at J, with 12 bases between. CDR1 PRHDT and CDR2 FYEKMQ come from the germline V gene (reference sequence). The CDR3 contains 14 residues. In nucleotides, the CDR3 is TGTGCCAGCAGCTTTCGGCAGGGTGGCTATGGCTACACCTTC. This encodes CASSFRQGGYGYTF.

This rearrangement joins TRBV5-1 to TRBJ1-1, with D tentatively TRBD1 (6 bases). The CDR3 covers 13 residues. Germline CDR1 is SGHRS and CDR2 is YFSETQ. Trimming shortened V by 4 bases and J by 7 bases, and 14 bases separated the two germline ends. The CDR3 nucleotides are TGCGCCAGCAGCGAAACTAACAGGGTTGAAGCTTTCTTT. Translation gives CASSETNRVEAFF.

At least ten counts were recorded for this clonotype. The CDR3 protein is CASSRDRGTGELFF. The CDR3 DNA reads as TGTGCCAGCAGCCGGGACAGGGGGACCGGGGAGCTGTTTTTT. The rearrangement joins TRBV7-8 to TRBJ2-2, with 11 bases identical to TRBD1. J was trimmed by 5 bases and V by 5 bases; bases with no gene match: 1. Germline loops: CDR1 SGHVS, CDR2 FQNEAQ. CDR3 length equals 14 residues. Complete variable domain (other parts from reference TRBV7-8 and TRBJ2-2): GAGVSQSPRYKVAKRGQDVALRCDPISGHVSLFWYQQALGQGPEFLTYFQNEAQLDKSGLPSDRFFAERPEGSVSTLKIQRTQQEDSAVYLCASSRDRGTGELFFGEGSRLTVL.

This clonotype turned up a few times. The rearrangement uses TRBV12-3 or TRBV12-4 and TRBJ1-2; 8 bases match TRBD1. J lost 4 bases, V lost 5 bases, and 9 bases had no gene match. The CDR3 loop spans 15 amino acids. The CDR3 reads CASSARTGKSYGYTF. CDR3 sequence (DNA): TGTGCCAGCAGTGCCCGGACAGGGAAAAGCTATGGCTACACCTTC.

Only a few counts were recorded for this clonotype. V and J are TRBV5-1 and TRBJ1-2; 12 bases are shared with TRBD1. The V gene end was trimmed by 4 bases and the J gene end by 4 bases; junction bases not matched to a gene: 5. The CDR3 has 15 residues. CDR1 and CDR2 from the germline V gene are SGHRS and YFSETQ. The CDR3 nucleotides read TGCGCCAGCAGCCGGGGACAGGGGGCGATCTATGGCTACACCTTC. Residues: CASSRGQGAIYGYTF.

This clonotype was seen only a few times. The chain links TRBV7-2 to TRBJ2-1; D possibly corresponds to TRBD1 (5 bases). The CDR3 is 12 residues long. Germline CDR1 SGHTA, CDR2 FQGNSA. Between the trimmed V and J ends, which lost 5 bases and 8 bases, there was a span of 10 bases. This CDR3 is CASSLGAHEQFF. The CDR3 DNA follows: TGTGCCAGCAGCCTTGGGGCCCATGAGCAGTTCTTC.

V and J are TRBV5-4 and TRBJ2-5, with TRBD2 matching 13 bases. This CDR3 region has 17 residues. CDR1 and CDR2 from the germline V gene are SGHNT and YYREEE (reference sequence). Losses at the gene ends were 4 bases for V and 4 bases for J; bases not matched to a gene: 10. The chain's CDR3 is CASSPGGTSGIGETQYF. In DNA, the CDR3 is TGTGCCAGCAGCCCCGGCGGGACTAGCGGGATCGGAGAGACCCAGTACTTC.

The chain carries TRBV7-2 and TRBJ1-4; no clear D. V was clipped by 3 bases and J by 0 bases, with 8 bases between them. The CDR3 runs 15 residues. Germline values: CDR1 SGHTA, CDR2 FQGNSA. The CDR3 nucleotides read TGTGCCAGCAGCTTTGCGGGGACAACTAATGAAAAACTGTTTTTT. It translates to CASSFAGTTNEKLFF.

This clonotype has just a few counts. The chain uses TRBV12-3 or TRBV12-4 and TRBJ2-3, with D perhaps matching TRBD1 or TRBD2 (6 bases each). Trimming removed 3 bases at V and 8 bases at J, with 18 bases between. The CDR3 loop spans 15 amino acids. As DNA, the CDR3 is TGTGCCAGCAGTTTGGGACACGGCACCGGGGGTACGCAGTATTTT. Protein sequence: CASSLGHGTGGTQYF.

This clonotype occurred a few times. This chain joins TRBV5-1 and TRBJ2-7, with D unclear. Trimming cost V 0 bases and J 2 bases, with 9 bases left between them. From germline, CDR1 is SGHRS and CDR2 YFSETQ. This CDR3 comprises 14 residues. CDR3: CASSLAQLPYEQYF. The DNA for the CDR3 is TGCGCCAGCAGCTTGGCACAGCTCCCCTACGAGCAGTACTTC.

The sample holds one count of this clonotype. This chain links TRBV20-1 with TRBJ2-7, with D tentatively TRBD2 (6 bases). Germline CDR1 DFQATT, CDR2 SNEGSKA (reference sequence). V was clipped by 6 bases and J by 2 bases, with 20 bases between them. The length of the CDR3 is 15 residues. This CDR3 reads CSARSWLAPTYEQYF. Written as DNA, the CDR3 is TGCAGTGCCCGATCGTGGCTAGCGCCTACCTACGAGCAGTACTTC.

Ten or more counts support this clonotype. The chain carries TRBV14 and TRBJ2-1, with D possibly matching TRBD1 (6 bases). This CDR3 is 13 amino acids long. V gave up 4 bases and J gave up 5 bases, with 9 bases separating them. Germline CDR1 SGHDN, CDR2 FVKESK. CDR3 DNA: TGTGCCAGCAGCCCCGGACAGAACAATGAGCAGTTCTTC. Translated: CASSPGQNNEQFF.

V and J are TRBV11-2 and TRBJ2-3; 12 bases are a match to TRBD1. V lost 3 bases, J lost 4 bases, and 11 bases stayed unmatched. This CDR3 contains 18 residues. CDR1 is SGHAT and CDR2 is FQNNGV in the germline V gene. CDR3 nucleotide sequence: TGTGCCAGCAGCTTCCGTACGTACCGGGACAGGGGGCCAGATACGCAGTATTTT. Its protein is CASSFRTYRDRGPDTQYF.

This clonotype has a handful of counts. The chain has TRBV10-3 and TRBJ2-1; a possible D gene is TRBD2 (5 bases). The germline gives CDR1 ENHRY, CDR2 SYGVKD. V was cut by 1 base and J by 6 bases, with 22 bases left in between. The CDR3 runs 18 residues. CDR3 sequence reads: CAISEFSRTSGMPNEQFF. The CDR3 DNA follows: TGTGCCATCAGTGAGTTCTCGCGGACCTCGGGGATGCCCAATGAGCAGTTCTTC.

DNA for the CDR3: TGTGCCAGCAGCCAGATCTCCCGGGCGGGAGAGCAGTTCTTC. Protein product: CASSQISRAGEQFF. The V and J genes are TRBV3-1 and TRBJ2-1, with D possibly matching TRBD2 (6 bases). V shed 3 bases and J shed 10 bases, with 16 bases lying between them. The CDR3 spans 14 residues. CDR1 LGHDT and CDR2 YNNKEL come from the germline V gene (reference sequence).

This chain joins TRBV4-1 and TRBJ1-2; no reliable D call. The CDR3 runs 16 residues. V lost 0 bases and J lost 0, with 11 bases in between. The germline V gene has CDR1 MGHRA and CDR2 YSYEKL. In DNA form, the CDR3 reads TGCGCCAGCAGCCAAGAGGCAGGAGGAGCTAACTATGGCTACACCTTC. Amino acids: CASSQEAGGANYGYTF.